This T cell receptor beta chain was identified in a study of blood T cell repertoires in COVID-19. Either two negative PCRs, clearance, or symptom resolution qualified Cohort 3 donors as recovered. Method: immunoSEQ multiplex PCR; TCRdb's copy keeps in-frame clones and lacks some. This sample yields a few hundred thousand clones, of which about 86% are seen a single time; around 3.6% belongs to the top ten. Input material: PBMCs or T cells enriched from blood (not recorded which). The sequence derives from a man aged 50-60 years who had recovered from COVID-19.

Here the CDR3 reads CASAGATNEKLFF. DNA for the CDR3: TGTGCCAGCGCGGGTGCAACTAATGAAAAACTGTTTTTT. The rearrangement links TRBV12-3 or TRBV12-4 to TRBJ1-4, with no clear D. Trimming took off 8 bases at V and 0 bases at J, with 7 bases between the two ends. The CDR3 runs to 13 residues.